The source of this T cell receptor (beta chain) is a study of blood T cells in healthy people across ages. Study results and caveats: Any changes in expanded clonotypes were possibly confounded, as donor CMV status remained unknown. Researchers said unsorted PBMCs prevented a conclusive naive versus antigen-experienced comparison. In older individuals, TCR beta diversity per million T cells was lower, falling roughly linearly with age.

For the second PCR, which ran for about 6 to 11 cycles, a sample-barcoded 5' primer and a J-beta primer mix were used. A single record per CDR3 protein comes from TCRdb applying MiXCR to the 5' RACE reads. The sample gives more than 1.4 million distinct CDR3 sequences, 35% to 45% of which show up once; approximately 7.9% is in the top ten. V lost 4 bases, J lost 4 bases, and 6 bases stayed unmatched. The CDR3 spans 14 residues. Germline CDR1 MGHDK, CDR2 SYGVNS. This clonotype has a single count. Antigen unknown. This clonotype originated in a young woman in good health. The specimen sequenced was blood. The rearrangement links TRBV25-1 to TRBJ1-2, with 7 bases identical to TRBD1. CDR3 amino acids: CASSVTGSSYGYTF. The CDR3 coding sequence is TGTGCCAGCAGTGTGACAGGGTCTAGCTATGGCTACACCTTC.